This T cell receptor beta chain emerged from a study of blood T cell repertoires in COVID-19. The CDR3 runs to 14 residues. Trimming removed 3 bases at V and 4 bases at J, with 10 bases between. Germline CDR1 reads LGHDT; CDR2 reads YNNKEL (reference sequence). Profiled with immunoSEQ multiplex PCR; TCRdb holds only in-frame clones, not every one. The sample lists tens of thousands of clones; over 70% were seen once. The TCR was taken from a man between 65 and 85 years old with COVID-19, enrolled during active disease. J is TRBJ1-5 and V is TRBV3-1 (or the pseudogene TRBV3-2); TRBD1 is a possible D gene (6 bases). The sequenced sample consisted of peripheral blood. This chain's CDR3 is CASSQATGNQPQHF. The CDR3 nucleotides read TGTGCCAGCAGCCAGGCCACAGGGAATCAGCCCCAGCATTTT.